A selection of T cell receptor beta chains follows, all from one sample in a study of blood T cell repertoires in COVID-19. Clones were sequenced by immunoSEQ multiplex PCR, and TCRdb holds only the in-frame ones, with some missing. The data hold about 300,000 clones, with about 83% observed a single time. The sample was peripheral blood. The origin of the receptors is a woman aged 50 to 60 with acute or convalescent COVID-19. Both conserved end residues are part of each CDR3. Some rows have no size entry. The others give once, few or many, or a class for an expanded clone.

clone_size	v_call	j_call	cdr3_aa
once	TRBV5-4	TRBJ1-2	CASSSVSPGYTF
NA	TRBV5-5	TRBJ2-5	CASSLFGTSQETQYF
NA	TRBV6-1	TRBJ1-2	CASSDPGYGYTF
NA	TRBV27	TRBJ1-1	CASSSGTGTNTEAFF
NA	TRBV18	TRBJ1-3	CASSPRPGDATLSSGNTIYF
many	TRBV28	TRBJ2-4	CASSLSGDLAKNIQYF
NA	TRBV7-8	TRBJ2-1	CASSHWPDRGHEQFF
once	TRBV18	TRBJ2-3	CASSPLDDQTSLDTQYF
NA	TRBV29-1	TRBJ2-7	CSVGQGQYEQYF
few	TRBV7-9	TRBJ1-4	CASSFQLSEKLFF